The clone carrying this T cell receptor (beta chain) occurred a few times. This sample stems from a study of T-cell memory formation after mild COVID-19. V lost 5 bases, J lost 0 bases, and 5 bases stayed unmatched. The CDR3 contains 15 residues. Germline V gives CDR1 SGHTA, CDR2 FQGNSA. TCRdb itself ran the 5' RACE reads through MiXCR, one entry per CDR3 protein. The table shows roughly 400,000 distinct CDR3 sequences, with 20% to 25% occurring only once. The clonotype was recovered from an adult woman who had mild COVID-19 (a few samples of this study predate the infection). Cell type and time point are not known. The sequencing input was PBMCs or a T cell subset sorted from them (not recorded which). This chain connects TRBV7-2 to TRBJ1-1, with 8 nucleotides matching TRBD1. CDR3 coding DNA: TGTGCCAGCAGCCCGGGGACAGGAGTGAACACTGAAGCTTTCTTT. Protein sequence: CASSPGTGVNTEAFF.